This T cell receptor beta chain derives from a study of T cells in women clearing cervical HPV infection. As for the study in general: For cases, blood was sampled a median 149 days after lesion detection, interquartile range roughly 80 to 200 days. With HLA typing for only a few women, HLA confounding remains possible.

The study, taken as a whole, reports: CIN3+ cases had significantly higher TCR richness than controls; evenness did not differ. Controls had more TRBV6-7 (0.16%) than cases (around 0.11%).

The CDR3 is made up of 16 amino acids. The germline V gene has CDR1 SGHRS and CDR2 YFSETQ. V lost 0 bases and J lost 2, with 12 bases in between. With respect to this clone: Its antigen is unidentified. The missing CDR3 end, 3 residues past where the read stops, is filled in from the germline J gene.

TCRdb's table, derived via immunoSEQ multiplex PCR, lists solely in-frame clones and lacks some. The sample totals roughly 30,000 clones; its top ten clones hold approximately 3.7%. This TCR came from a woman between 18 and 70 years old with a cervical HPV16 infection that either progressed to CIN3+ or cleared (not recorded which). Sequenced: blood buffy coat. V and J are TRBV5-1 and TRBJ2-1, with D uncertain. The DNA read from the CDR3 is TGCGCCAGCAGCTTGGGTGGGCGTTCGGCCTACAATGAG. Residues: CASSLGGRSAYNE. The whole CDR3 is CASSLGGRSAYNEQFF. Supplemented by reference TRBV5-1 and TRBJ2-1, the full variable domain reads KAGVTQTPRYLIKTRGQQVTLSCSPISGHRSVSWYQQTPGQGLQFLFEYFSETQRNKGNFPGRFSGRQFSNSRSEMNVSTLELGDSALYLCASSLGGRSAYNEQFFGPGTRLTVL.